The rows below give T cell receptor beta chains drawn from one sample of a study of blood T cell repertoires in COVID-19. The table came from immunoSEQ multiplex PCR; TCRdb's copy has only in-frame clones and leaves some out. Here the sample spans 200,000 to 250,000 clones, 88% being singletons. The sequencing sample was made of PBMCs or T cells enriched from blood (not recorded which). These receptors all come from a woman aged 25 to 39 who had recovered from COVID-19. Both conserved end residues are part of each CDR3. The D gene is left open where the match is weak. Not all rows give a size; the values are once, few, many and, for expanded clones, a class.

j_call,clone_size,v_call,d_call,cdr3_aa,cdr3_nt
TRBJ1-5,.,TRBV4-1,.,CASSQVAGYFQPQHF,TGCGCCAGCAGCCAAGTGGCAGGGTATTTTCAGCCCCAGCATTTT
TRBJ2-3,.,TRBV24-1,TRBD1,CATSERQGARDTQYF,TGTGCCACCAGTGAAAGACAGGGGGCGCGAGATACGCAGTATTTT
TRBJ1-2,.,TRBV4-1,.,CASSQDPDSNYGYTF,TGCGCCAGCAGCCAAGACCCAGACAGCAACTATGGCTACACCTTC
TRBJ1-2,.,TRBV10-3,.,CAISDIGYTF,TGTGCCATCAGTGACATCGGCTACACCTTC
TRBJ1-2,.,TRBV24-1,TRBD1,CATSDPTEGQNYGYTF,TGTGCCACCAGTGATCCAACCGAGGGACAGAACTATGGCTACACCTTC
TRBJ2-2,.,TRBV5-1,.,CASSRGQSPGELFF,TGCGCCAGCAGCCGAGGACAGTCGCCCGGGGAGCTGTTTTTT
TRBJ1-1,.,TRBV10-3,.,CAISEQAMNTEAFF,TGTGCCATCAGTGAACAGGCGATGAACACTGAAGCTTTCTTT
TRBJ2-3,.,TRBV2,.,CASPGISRDTQYF,TGTGCCAGCCCGGGTATCTCCCGGGATACGCAGTATTTT
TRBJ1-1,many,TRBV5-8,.,CASSLVSWGRIGTEAFF,TGTGCCAGCAGCTTGGTGAGCTGGGGGCGCATAGGAACTGAAGCTTTCTTT
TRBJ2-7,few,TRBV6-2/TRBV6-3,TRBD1,CASSRDRGRNEQYF,TGTGCCAGCAGTCGAGACAGGGGGCGGAACGAGCAGTACTTC
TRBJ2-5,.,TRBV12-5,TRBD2,CASGLTLAGQSGETQYF,TGTGCTAGTGGTTTGACCTTAGCGGGACAATCGGGGGAGACCCAGTACTTC
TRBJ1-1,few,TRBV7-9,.,CASSPTGGMGDTEAFF,TGTGCCAGCAGCCCGACGGGGGGCATGGGGGACACTGAAGCTTTCTTT
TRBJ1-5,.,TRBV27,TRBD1,CASSLGQGVNQPQHF,TGTGCCAGCAGTCTGGGACAGGGGGTTAATCAGCCCCAGCATTTT
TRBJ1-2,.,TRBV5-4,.,CASSLDNQGRGYTF,TGTGCCAGCAGCTTGGATAATCAGGGGCGAGGCTACACCTTC
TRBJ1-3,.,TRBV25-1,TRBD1,CASSHRGYSGNTIYF,TGTGCCAGCAGCCACAGGGGCTACTCTGGAAACACCATATATTTT
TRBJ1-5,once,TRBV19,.,CASSMRTVYQPQHF,TGTGCCAGTAGTATGAGGACAGTTTATCAGCCCCAGCATTTT
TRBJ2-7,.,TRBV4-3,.,CASSQTPSGMDEQYF,TGCGCCAGCAGCCAAACCCCCTCAGGGATGGACGAGCAGTACTTC
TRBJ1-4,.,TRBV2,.,CASSENPAGKKLFF,TGTGCCAGCAGTGAGAACCCCGCGGGGAAAAAACTGTTTTTT
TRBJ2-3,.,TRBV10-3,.,CAIRPGTQDTQYF,TGTGCCATCAGGCCCGGGACTCAGGATACGCAGTATTTT
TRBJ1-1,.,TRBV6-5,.,CASSYSKTVNTEAFF,TGTGCCAGCAGTTACTCGAAAACGGTGAACACTGAAGCTTTCTTT
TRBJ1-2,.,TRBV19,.,CASSPTVQNYGYTF,TGTGCCAGTAGTCCCACCGTACAGAACTATGGCTACACCTTC
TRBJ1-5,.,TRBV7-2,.,CASSTTRDIYSNQPQHF,TGTGCCAGCAGCACAACCCGGGACATCTATAGCAATCAGCCCCAGCATTTT
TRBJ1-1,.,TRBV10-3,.,CATGSPTTNTEAFF,TGTGCCACCGGGTCCCCGACGACGAACACTGAAGCTTTCTTT
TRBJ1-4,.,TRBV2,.,CASSERRGGNEKLFF,TGTGCCAGCAGTGAACGACGAGGGGGTAATGAAAAACTGTTTTTT
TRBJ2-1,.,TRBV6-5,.,CASSYSRNEQFF,TGTGCCAGCAGTTACTCGAGGAATGAGCAGTTCTTC
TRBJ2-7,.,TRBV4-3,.,CASSQELQGGYEQYF,TGCGCCAGCAGCCAAGAGCTACAGGGTGGGTACGAGCAGTACTTC
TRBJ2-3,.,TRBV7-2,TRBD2,CASSLDAGGLTDTQYF,TGTGCCAGCAGCTTAGATGCGGGGGGGCTTACAGATACGCAGTATTTT
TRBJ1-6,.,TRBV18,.,CASSSRDMNSPLHF,TGTGCCAGCTCATCCCGGGACATGAATTCACCCCTCCACTTT
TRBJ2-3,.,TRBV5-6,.,CASSFPHSSTDTQYF,TGTGCCAGCAGCTTCCCCCACTCTAGCACAGATACGCAGTATTTT
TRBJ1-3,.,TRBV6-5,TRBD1,CASSYSDRGPGNTIYF,TGTGCCAGCAGTTATTCCGACAGGGGACCTGGAAACACCATATATTTT
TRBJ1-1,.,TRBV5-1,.,CASRPDTMNTEAFF,TGCGCCAGCAGACCTGACACCATGAACACTGAAGCTTTCTTT